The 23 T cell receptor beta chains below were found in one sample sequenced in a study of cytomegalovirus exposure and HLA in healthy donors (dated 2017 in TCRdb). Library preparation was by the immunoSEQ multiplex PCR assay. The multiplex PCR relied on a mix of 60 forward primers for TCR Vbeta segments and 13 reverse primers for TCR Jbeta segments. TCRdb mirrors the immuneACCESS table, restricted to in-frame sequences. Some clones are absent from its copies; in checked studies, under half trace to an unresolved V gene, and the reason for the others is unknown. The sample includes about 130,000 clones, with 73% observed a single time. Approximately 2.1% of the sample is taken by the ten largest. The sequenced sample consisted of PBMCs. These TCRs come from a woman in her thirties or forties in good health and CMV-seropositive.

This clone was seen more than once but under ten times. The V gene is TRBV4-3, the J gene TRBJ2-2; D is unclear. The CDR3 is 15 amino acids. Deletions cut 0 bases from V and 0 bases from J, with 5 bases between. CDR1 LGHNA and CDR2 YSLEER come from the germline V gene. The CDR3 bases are TGCGCCAGCAGCCAAGAACGGTCGAACACCGGGGAGCTGTTTTTT. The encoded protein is CASSQERSNTGELFF.

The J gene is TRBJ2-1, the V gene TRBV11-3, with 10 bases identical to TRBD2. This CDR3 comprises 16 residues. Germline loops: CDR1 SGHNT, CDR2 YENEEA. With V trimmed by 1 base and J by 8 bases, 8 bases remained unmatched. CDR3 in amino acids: CASSLGDQRGGHEQFF. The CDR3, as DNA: TGTGCCAGCAGCTTAGGAGACCAGCGGGGGGGGCATGAGCAGTTCTTC. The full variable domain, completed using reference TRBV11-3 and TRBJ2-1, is EAGVVQSPRYKIIEKKQPVAFWCNPISGHNTLYWYLQNLGQGPELLIRYENEEAVDDSQLPKDRFSAERLKGVDSTLKIQPAELGDSAVYLCASSLGDQRGGHEQFFGPGTRLTVL.

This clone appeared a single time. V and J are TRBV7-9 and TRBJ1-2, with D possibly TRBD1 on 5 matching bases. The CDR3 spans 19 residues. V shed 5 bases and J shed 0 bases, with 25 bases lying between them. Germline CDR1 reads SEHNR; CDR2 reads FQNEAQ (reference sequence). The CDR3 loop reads CASSAPPPGTGGANYGYTF. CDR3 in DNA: TGTGCCAGCAGCGCCCCTCCCCCCGGGACGGGAGGAGCTAACTATGGCTACACCTTC.

Here the CDR3 reads CASKQGHPNYGYTF. CDR3 DNA: TGCGCCAGCAAACAGGGACACCCAAACTATGGCTACACCTTC. V usage is TRBV10-2 and J usage is TRBJ1-2; D perhaps matches TRBD1 (6 bases). The germline gives CDR1 WSHSY, CDR2 SAAADI. The CDR3 has 14 amino acids. Trimming stripped 7 bases from V and 2 bases from J, with 14 bases between.

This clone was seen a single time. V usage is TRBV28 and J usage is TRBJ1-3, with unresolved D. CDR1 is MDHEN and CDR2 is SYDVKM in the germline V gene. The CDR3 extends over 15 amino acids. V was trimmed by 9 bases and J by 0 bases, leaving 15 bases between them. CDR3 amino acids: CASGRWEASGNTIYF. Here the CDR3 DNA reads TGTGCCAGTGGGAGGTGGGAAGCCTCTGGAAACACCATATATTTT.

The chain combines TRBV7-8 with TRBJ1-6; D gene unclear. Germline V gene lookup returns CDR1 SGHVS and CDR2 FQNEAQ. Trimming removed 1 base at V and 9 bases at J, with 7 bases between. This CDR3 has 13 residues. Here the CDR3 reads CASSLEGGSPLHF. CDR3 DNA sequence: TGTGCCAGCAGCTTAGAGGGAGGTTCACCCCTCCACTTT.

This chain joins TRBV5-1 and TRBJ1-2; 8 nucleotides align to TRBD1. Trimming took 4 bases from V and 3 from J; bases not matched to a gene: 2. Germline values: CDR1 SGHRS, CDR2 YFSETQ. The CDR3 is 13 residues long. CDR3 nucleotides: TGCGCCAGCAGCACACAGGGGGACTATGGCTACACCTTC. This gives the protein CASSTQGDYGYTF.

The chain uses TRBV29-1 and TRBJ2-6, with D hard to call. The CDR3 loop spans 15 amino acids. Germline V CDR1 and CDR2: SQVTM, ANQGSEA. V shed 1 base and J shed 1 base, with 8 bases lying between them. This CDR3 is CSVEGPGSGANVLTF. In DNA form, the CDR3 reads TGCAGCGTTGAAGGTCCCGGGTCTGGGGCCAACGTCCTGACTTTC.

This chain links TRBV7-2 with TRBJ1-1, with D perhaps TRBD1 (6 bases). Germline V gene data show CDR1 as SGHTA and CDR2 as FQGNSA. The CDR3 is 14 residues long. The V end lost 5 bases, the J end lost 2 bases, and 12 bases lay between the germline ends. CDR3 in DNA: TGTGCCAGCAGCCGACCAGGGGTAAACACTGAAGCTTTCTTT. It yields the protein CASSRPGVNTEAFF.

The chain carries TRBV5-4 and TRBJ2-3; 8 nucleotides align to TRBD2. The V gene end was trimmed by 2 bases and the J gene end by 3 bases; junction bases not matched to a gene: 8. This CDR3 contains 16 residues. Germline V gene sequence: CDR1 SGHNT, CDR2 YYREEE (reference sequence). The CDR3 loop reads CASSFFHGGATDTQYF. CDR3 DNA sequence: TGTGCCAGCAGCTTTTTCCACGGGGGGGCTACAGATACGCAGTATTTT.

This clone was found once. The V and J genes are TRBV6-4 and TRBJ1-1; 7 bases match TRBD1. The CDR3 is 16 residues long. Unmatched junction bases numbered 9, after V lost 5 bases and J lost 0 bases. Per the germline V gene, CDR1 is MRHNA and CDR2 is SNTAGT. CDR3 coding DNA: TGTGCCAGCAGTCCCTCTCCGGGACAGATGAACACTGAAGCTTTCTTT. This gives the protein CASSPSPGQMNTEAFF.

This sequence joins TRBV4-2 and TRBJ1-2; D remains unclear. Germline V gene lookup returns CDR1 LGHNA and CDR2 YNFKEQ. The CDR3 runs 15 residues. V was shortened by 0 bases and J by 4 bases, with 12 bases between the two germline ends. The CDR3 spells CASSQDPDRVYGYTF. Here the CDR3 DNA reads TGTGCCAGCAGCCAAGACCCCGATCGGGTCTATGGCTACACCTTC.

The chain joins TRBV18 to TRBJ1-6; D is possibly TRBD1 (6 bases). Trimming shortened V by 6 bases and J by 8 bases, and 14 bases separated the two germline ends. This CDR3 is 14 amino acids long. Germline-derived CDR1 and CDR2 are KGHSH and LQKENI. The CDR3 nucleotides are TGTGCCAGCTCCCTCGACAGGAAATATTCACCCCTCCACTTT. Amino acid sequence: CASSLDRKYSPLHF.

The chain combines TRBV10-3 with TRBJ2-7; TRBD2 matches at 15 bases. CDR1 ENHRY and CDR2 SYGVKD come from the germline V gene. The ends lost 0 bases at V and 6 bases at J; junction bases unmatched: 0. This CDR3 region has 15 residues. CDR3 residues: CAISESGLAGGEQYF. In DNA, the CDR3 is TGTGCCATCAGTGAGTCGGGACTAGCGGGAGGCGAGCAGTACTTC.

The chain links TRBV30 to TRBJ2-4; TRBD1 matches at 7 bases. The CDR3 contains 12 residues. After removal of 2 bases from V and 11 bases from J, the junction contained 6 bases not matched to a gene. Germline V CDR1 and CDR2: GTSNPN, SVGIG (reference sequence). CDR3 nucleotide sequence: TGTGCCTGGAGTTCGACAGGGCCTGTTCAGTACTTC. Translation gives CAWSSTGPVQYF. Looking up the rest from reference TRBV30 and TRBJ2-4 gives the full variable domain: SQTIHQWPATLVQPVGSPLSLECTVEGTSNPNLYWYRQAAGRGLQLLFYSVGIGQISSEVPQNLSASRPQDRQFILSSKKLLLSDSGFYLCAWSSTGPVQYFGAGTRLSVL.

The chain's CDR3 is CASHSYEQYF. The CDR3 bases are TGTGCCAGTCATTCCTACGAGCAGTACTTC. The gene calls are TRBV2 and TRBJ2-7; no clear D gene. Germline V gene lookup returns CDR1 SNHLY and CDR2 FYNNEI. V lost 9 bases and J 1 base, leaving 4 bases between the germline ends. There are 10 residues in the CDR3.

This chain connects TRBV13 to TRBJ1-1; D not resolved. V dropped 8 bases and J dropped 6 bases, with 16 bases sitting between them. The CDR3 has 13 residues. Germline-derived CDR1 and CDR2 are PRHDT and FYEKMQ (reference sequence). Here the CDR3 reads CASQRGSRPEAFF. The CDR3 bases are TGTGCCAGCCAGCGGGGTTCTAGGCCTGAAGCTTTCTTT.

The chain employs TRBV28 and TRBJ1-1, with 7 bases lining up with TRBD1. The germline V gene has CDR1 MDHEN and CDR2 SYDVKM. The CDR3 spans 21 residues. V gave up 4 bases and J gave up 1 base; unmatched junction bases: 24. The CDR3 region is CASSSPAPITGEAVENTEAFF. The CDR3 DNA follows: TGTGCCAGCAGTTCCCCAGCCCCAATAACAGGGGAAGCTGTGGAGAACACTGAAGCTTTCTTT.

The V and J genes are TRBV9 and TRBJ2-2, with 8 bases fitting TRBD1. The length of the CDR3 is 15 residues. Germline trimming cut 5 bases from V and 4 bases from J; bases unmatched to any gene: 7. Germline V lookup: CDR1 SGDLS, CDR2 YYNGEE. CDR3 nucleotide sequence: TGTGCCAGCAGAGCAGGGACAGGTGTCACCGGGGAGCTGTTTTTT. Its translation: CASRAGTGVTGELFF.

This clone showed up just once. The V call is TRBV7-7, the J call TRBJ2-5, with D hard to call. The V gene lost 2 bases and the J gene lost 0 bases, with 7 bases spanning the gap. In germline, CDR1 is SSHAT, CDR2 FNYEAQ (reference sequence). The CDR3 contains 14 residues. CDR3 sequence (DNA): TGTGCCAGCAGCTTAAAAGCGAACCAAGAGACCCAGTACTTC. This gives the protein CASSLKANQETQYF.

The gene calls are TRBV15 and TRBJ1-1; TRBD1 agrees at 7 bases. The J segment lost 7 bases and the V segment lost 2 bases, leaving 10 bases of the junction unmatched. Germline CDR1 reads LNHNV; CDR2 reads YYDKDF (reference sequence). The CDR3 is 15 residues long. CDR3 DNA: TGTGCCACCAGCAGAACATTCCGGACAGGCCGTGAAGCTTTCTTT. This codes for CATSRTFRTGREAFF. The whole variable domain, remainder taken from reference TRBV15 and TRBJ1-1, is DAMVIQNPRYQVTQFGKPVTLSCSQTLNHNVMYWYQQKSSQAPKLLFHYYDKDFNNEADTPDNFQSRRPNTSFCFLDIRSPGLGDTAMYLCATSRTFRTGREAFFGQGTRLTVV.

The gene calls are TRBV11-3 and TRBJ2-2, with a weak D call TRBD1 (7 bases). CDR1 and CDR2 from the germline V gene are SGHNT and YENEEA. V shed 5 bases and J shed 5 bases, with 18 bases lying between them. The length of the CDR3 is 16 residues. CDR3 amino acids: CASSDDRVGGTGELFF. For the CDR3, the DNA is TGTGCCAGCAGCGACGACAGGGTGGGGGGAACCGGGGAGCTGTTTTTT. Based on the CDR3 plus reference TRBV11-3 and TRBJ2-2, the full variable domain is EAGVVQSPRYKIIEKKQPVAFWCNPISGHNTLYWYLQNLGQGPELLIRYENEEAVDDSQLPKDRFSAERLKGVDSTLKIQPAELGDSAVYLCASSDDRVGGTGELFFGEGSRLTVL.

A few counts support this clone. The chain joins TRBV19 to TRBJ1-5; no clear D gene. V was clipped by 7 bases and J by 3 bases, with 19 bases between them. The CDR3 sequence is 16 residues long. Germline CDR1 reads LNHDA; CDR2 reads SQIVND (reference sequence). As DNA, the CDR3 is TGTGCCAGTACCTCCACGGCCCGGGGTAACAATCAGCCCCAGCATTTT. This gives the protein CASTSTARGNNQPQHF.